These 7 T cell receptor beta chains were sequenced from one sample in a study of OX40 agonist ivuxolimab in advanced cancers. Using immunoSEQ multiplex PCR, the repertoire was profiled, and TCRdb retains in-frame clones only, with some absent. The data contain under 40,000 clones, 60% to 85% of them singletons. Material: CD4+ or CD8+ T cells sorted from blood, obtained in a trial of the OX40 agonist ivuxolimab. All receptors derive from an adult with an advanced solid tumor such as melanoma, head and neck, liver or kidney cancer.

CDR3 in DNA: TGCGCCAGCAGTGAGGGACAGGTCTCCCCCTACGAGCAGTACTTC. It yields the protein CASSEGQVSPYEQYF. The chain couples TRBV10-2 to TRBJ2-7; 7 bases match TRBD1. The ends lost 2 bases at V and 2 bases at J; junction bases unmatched: 6. Germline V gives CDR1 WSHSY, CDR2 SAAADI. This CDR3 is built from 15 residues.

This clone appeared a few times. The J gene is TRBJ2-2, the V gene TRBV2; D is undetermined. The V gene lost 4 bases and the J gene lost 3 bases, with 3 bases spanning the gap. This CDR3 contains 12 residues. Germline V CDR1 and CDR2: SNHLY, FYNNEI. As DNA, the CDR3 is TGTGCCAGCAGTGTATACACCGGGGAGCTGTTTTTT. This encodes CASSVYTGELFF.

CDR3 sequence (DNA): TGTGCCAGCAGCCAGGACACAGATACGCAGTATTTT. This encodes CASSQDTDTQYF. V usage is TRBV11-3 and J usage is TRBJ2-3; no clear D. The CDR3 totals 12 residues. Trimming cost V 5 bases and J 2 bases, with 5 bases left between them. Looked up from germline, CDR1 is SGHNT and CDR2 is YENEEA.

This chain joins TRBV5-8 and TRBJ2-1; 11 bases fit TRBD2. The CDR3 extends over 16 amino acids. V trimming: 4 bases; J trimming: 2 bases; junction bases outside the gene matches: 5. Germline V gene data show CDR1 as SGHTS and CDR2 as YDEGEE. CDR3 nucleotides: TGTGCCAGCAGCAGGGGACTAGCGGTGACCTACAATGAGCAGTTCTTC. This translates into CASSRGLAVTYNEQFF.

J is TRBJ2-7 and V is TRBV18, with no clear D. V lost 1 base and J 5 bases, leaving 6 bases between the germline ends. This CDR3 contains 12 residues. The germline gives CDR1 KGHSH, CDR2 LQKENI. The CDR3 reads CASSPQGNEQYF. In DNA, the CDR3 is TGTGCCAGCTCACCACAAGGGAACGAGCAGTACTTC.

The chain joins TRBV5-4 to TRBJ2-5, with TRBD2 matching over 9 bases. The ends lost 2 bases at V and 4 bases at J; junction bases unmatched: 6. In germline, CDR1 is SGHNT, CDR2 YYREEE (reference sequence). This CDR3 spans 15 amino acids. CDR3 region: CASSLPSGKAETQYF. The CDR3 nucleotides read TGTGCCAGCAGCTTACCTAGCGGGAAGGCAGAGACCCAGTACTTC.

The J gene is TRBJ1-3, the V gene TRBV6-5; 7 nucleotides match TRBD1. The junction had 8 bases not matched to a gene; V was cut back by 8 bases and J by 4 bases. Per the germline V gene, CDR1 is MNHEY and CDR2 is SVGAGI. The CDR3 is made up of 14 amino acids. CDR3 nucleotides: TGTGCCAGCGAGCCCGACAGGGTAGGAAACACCATATATTTT. Amino acid sequence: CASEPDRVGNTIYF.